This T cell receptor beta chain is drawn from a study of OX40 agonist ivuxolimab in advanced cancers. The CDR3 is 16 residues long. The V segment lost 6 bases and the J segment 0 bases; nucleotides outside the gene matches: 6. Germline V lookup: CDR1 SEHNR, CDR2 FQNEAQ (reference sequence). Method: immunoSEQ multiplex PCR; TCRdb's copy keeps in-frame clones and lacks some. In the table there are about 28,000 clones, over 90% of which are singletons. The receptor's source is an adult with an advanced solid tumor such as melanoma, head and neck, liver or kidney cancer. Sequencing used CD4+ or CD8+ T cells sorted from blood, obtained in a trial of the OX40 agonist ivuxolimab. The chain has TRBV7-9 and TRBJ2-1; 9 bases are shared with TRBD2. CDR3 coding DNA: TGTGCCAGCAGTCCCCTAGCGGGGAGCTCCTACAATGAGCAGTTCTTC. This codes for CASSPLAGSSYNEQFF.